This T cell receptor (beta chain) derives from a study of T cells in Graves' hyperthyroidism and ophthalmopathy (dated by TCRdb to the late 2010s). With respect to the entire study: Peripheral blood was collected at initial diagnosis, before any treatment. A discovery cohort of around 98 patients, 43 with Graves' ophthalmopathy and about 58 with stable Graves' hyperthyroidism, was used to find distinguishing TCR V-J signatures. Prospective prediction of ophthalmopathy was tested in an independent validation cohort of approximately 18 hyperthyroidism patients and roughly 16 patients who later progressed to ophthalmopathy. The roughly 91 discovery patients were randomly split 7:3 into training and test sets. The study also compared thyroid tissue and blood T-cell repertoires from roughly 6 Graves' hyperthyroidism patients. Following sampling, methimazole starting at 30 mg daily was given to hyperthyroidism patients, and high-dose intravenous methylprednisolone was given to ophthalmopathy patients. TCR Vbeta CDR3 sequencing of some 140 peripheral blood samples (approximately 44 ophthalmopathy, 75 to 85 hyperthyroidism and around 17 progressor patients) is reported in the paper. Study-level results and caveats: In cross-validation, a model built on a 13 V-J signature told ophthalmopathy apart from stable hyperthyroidism with approximately 90% sensitivity and about 81% specificity, and in testing the same model reached 80%/75%. In validation, the model predicted progression to ophthalmopathy a median of about 5.9 months before onset, with roughly 68% sensitivity and 72.22% specificity. Blood samples also contained most of the expanded thyroid clonotypes (frequency above 0.001), which suggests that blood repertoires may reflect thyroid immune responses. No statistical method was used to fix the sample size in advance, and group allocation was not hidden from the investigators.

TCR beta CDR3 regions were amplified from RNA transcripts. A first-round RT-PCR of the TCR CDR3 used the HTBI primer set with the Qiagen OneStep RT-PCR kit. Libraries were constructed in a second round of multiplex PCR, after which size selection and purification were performed. The libraries were sequenced on an Illumina HiSeq2000 using paired-end 100 bp reads. The study's own analysis went as follows. SOAPnuke was used to process the raw data, throwing out any read that contained adapters or uncalled bases, had a mean Phred below 15, or lacked an exact constant-primer or identifier match. High-quality paired reads were merged with COPE v1.2.5, and unique nucleotide sequences were defined as clonotypes. MiTCR v1.1 was used to align the clonotypes against IMGT TRBV, TRBD and TRBJ reference segments. Analysis was restricted to V-J combinations with a frequency above 0.0001, which covered roughly 99% of repertoires. The TCS score was defined as the ratio of F50 (clonal expansion) to E x V (chaos), calculated using BLOSUM62-based TCRdist between CDR3 peptides within each V-J. Welch's t-statistics and random forest reduced around 550 V-J features to 10 to 15, which were used in a naive Bayes classifier (R e1071). TCRdb passed the public sequencing reads through fastp at Q25 and MiXCR, retaining productive beta sequences. Every CDR3 protein is listed once, alongside the most common genes and DNA of its rows. The V and J calls and clone size come from TCRdb's table, not from the authors' own analysis. For this sample the table gives 400,000 or so distinct CDR3 sequences, of which 11% to 15% were detected only once. 25% to 30% of the sample comes from the top ten.

At least ten counts were recorded for this clonotype. Which antigen it targets is not known. No base quality information exists; no much larger clone differs at one position. Trimmed from V: 6 bases; trimmed from J: 10 bases; junction bases lacking a gene match: 5. The CDR3 sequence holds 11 residues, the cysteine and phenylalanine included. Kept here is only the CDR3 DNA, which spans 33 bases and is read in frame from base 1. Looking up the germline V gene yields CDR1 SNHLY and CDR2 FYNNEI. Moderately to severely active disease, a Clinical Activity Score of at least 3, a NOSPECS grade of at least 4, and a duration under 3 months were present in ophthalmopathy patients. The study excluded patients with uncontrolled infections, other autoimmune diseases, pregnancy or lactation. Diagnoses relied on clinical symptoms, serum thyroxine and TRAb, thyroid ultrasound and orbital computed tomography. Ficoll-Paque density gradient centrifugation was used to isolate PBMCs from 9.5 to 10 ml of fresh peripheral blood. Total RNA was extracted using Trizol reagent, and RNA quality was assessed on an Agilent 2100 Bioanalyzer.

Sequenced sample: blood. The TCR was taken from a man aged 50-60 years with Graves' ophthalmopathy. The chain is made from TRBV2 and TRBJ2-5, and 7 bases in between align with TRBD1. The sequence in DNA is TGTGCCAGCAGGACGACAGGGAACCAGTACTTC. It codes for CASRTTGNQYF.